This T cell receptor (beta chain) was identified during a study of blood T cell repertoires in COVID-19. Overall study: PBMCs, B-cell-depleted T cells, or T cells provided the cDNA or gDNA that made up the material.

Authors' methods: Researchers report that nucleated cell counts were estimated from reference gene primer amplification. Measured with immunoSEQ multiplex PCR; TCRdb has only the in-frame clones, and not every one. The V and J calls and clone size were taken over from that table, and D and trimming were inferred from the DNA. Of some 50,000 clones listed, approximately 87% are singletons. Per germline, CDR1 MGHDK and CDR2 SYGVNS. The CDR3 runs to 13 residues. V dropped 2 bases and J dropped 6 bases, with 8 bases sitting between them. What was sequenced was peripheral blood. The J gene is TRBJ1-5, the V gene TRBV25-1; D unresolved. This receptor was obtained from a human donor in a cohort sampled during active COVID-19. The CDR3 DNA follows: TGTGCCAGCAGTGAAGGCCCCAGTCAGCCCCAGCATTTT. It translates to CASSEGPSQPQHF.